This TCR beta chain was obtained from a study of blood T cell repertoires in COVID-19 (dated by TCRdb to 2020 to 2021). Background for the entire study: Samples from collaborators originated in the United States, Italy and Spain and spanned both the acute and convalescent phases of COVID-19. The material from the prospective study consisted of cDNA or gDNA derived from T cells, B-cell-depleted T cells, or PBMCs. The dataset comprised deeply sampled blood TCRbeta repertoires from subjects exposed to, actively infected with, or recovered from COVID-19. The repertoires were made available in a free public database intended to serve as a resource for research on the immune response to SARS-CoV-2. The samples were drawn from the first 160 participants of the ongoing ImmuneRACE study and from roughly 1,300 subjects provided by 6 global collaborators. Sample metadata almost always included a de-identified subject ID, COVID-19 status, age in years and sex. HLA class I and class II types, where available, came from metadata supplied by the sample provider rather than from assay-based typing.

TCRbeta CDR3 regions were amplified from genomic DNA by means of the immunoSEQ Assay, a bias-controlled multiplex PCR. As for the original processing: The number of nucleated cells in each sample was estimated by amplification of reference gene primers within the assay. Sequence reads were collapsed and filtered to measure the absolute abundance of every unique TCRbeta CDR3 rearrangement. For each sample, productive Simpson clonality was calculated as the square root of Simpson's diversity index over productive rearrangements. TCRdb took over this immuneACCESS table, retaining in-frame rearrangements with V and J assigned. Such tables are incomplete; in checked studies, under half of the missing clones stem from an unresolved V gene, and the remainder is unexplained. V, J and clone size are taken as reported in that table, and D and trimming were inferred from the DNA itself. This sample holds 70,000 to 100,000 clones; more than 75% were observed only once. Around 4.9% of the sample belongs to the ten largest clones.

Paper-wide results and their limitations: How much clinical and demographic metadata was included differed by source and by participant, and the metadata was provided uncurated.

Whole blood was collected in K2EDTA tubes by collaborating institutions according to the institutions' own protocols. For TCRbeta analysis, collaborators shipped samples as frozen whole blood, isolated PBMCs, or DNA extracted from either of those sample types. The germline V gene gives CDR1 as MNHEY and CDR2 as SVGAGI. Trimming costs V 6 bases and J 2 bases, and their ends lie 13 bases apart. The CDR3 starts with the cysteine, ends with the phenylalanine, and has 14 residues. Solely the CDR3 DNA is kept, with 42 bases framed from the first base. Of note for this clone: No cognate antigen has been identified for it. No base-level quality is on record; no much larger clone is a single base apart.

Sequenced sample: peripheral blood. This receptor was taken from a woman older than 75 with active COVID-19. The receptor chain draws on TRBV6-5 and TRBJ2-5, with the D gene not confidently named. The nucleotide sequence reads TGTGCCAGCAGCCTCTCAGGCTTGCAAGAGACCCAGTACTTC. It translates to CASSLSGLQETQYF.